A single T cell receptor (beta chain) is shown here with its context. The entry originates in a study of blood T cell repertoires in COVID-19. Under the authors' procedure: Nucleated cell counts were estimated from reference gene primer amplification. TCRdb's copy holds only in-frame clones and misses some; the assay was immunoSEQ multiplex PCR. The DNA was the basis for D and trimming; V, J and clone size are from that table. Of about 320,000 clones listed, roughly 85% are singletons. The CDR3 is made up of 16 amino acids. The ends lost 0 bases at V and 10 bases at J; junction bases unmatched: 10. CDR1 LGHNA and CDR2 YNFKEQ come from the germline V gene. Participants were aged about 18 to 90 years from around 24 US areas. Within the 2 weeks before study entry, each person in the exposed group met a COVID-19 case.

The sequencing input was PBMCs or T cells enriched from blood (not recorded which). The V call is TRBV4-2, the J call TRBJ2-3, with TRBD2 matching over 10 bases. The receptor's source is a woman aged 30 to 39 who had been exposed to COVID-19. The CDR3 region has the DNA TGTGCCAGCAGCCAAGATCCGGATAGCGGGGGGCGCGCGCAGTATTTT. Amino acids: CASSQDPDSGGRAQYF.